These T cell receptor beta chains were read from a single sample in a study of metastatic and nonmetastatic thyroid tumors. TCRdb re-called the PCR reads with MiXCR. Of just under 20,000 clones in the sample, around a quarter were seen once. The sequencing input was blood. The receptors were sampled from a female donor with papillary thyroid cancer or a benign thyroid nodule (not recorded which). Some clones in this sample may be carry-over from other donors' samples. Each CDR3 is given with its conserved first and last residue. A D gene is named only where the DNA matches it firmly. Size values are once, few and many counts, or a class for expanded clones, and some rows have none.

V gene: TRBV7-9; J gene: TRBJ1-1; D gene: TRBD1; clone size: many; CDR3 DNA: TGTGCCAGCAGCCACCCAGGGGGTTCCACTGAAGCTTTCTTT; CDR3 protein: CASSHPGGSTEAFF
V gene: TRBV20-1; J gene: TRBJ2-5; D gene: TRBD2; clone size: many; CDR3 DNA: TGCAGTGCTAGAAAAGCAGGACTAGCGGGCTTTCAAGAGACCCAGTACTTC; CDR3 protein: CSARKAGLAGFQETQYF
V gene: TRBV12-3/TRBV12-4; J gene: TRBJ2-1; D gene: TRBD1; clone size: medium-sized; CDR3 DNA: TGTGCCAGCACCCCGGGACAGGGGGATGAGCAGTTCTTC; CDR3 protein: CASTPGQGDEQFF
V gene: TRBV13; J gene: TRBJ1-1; D gene: -; clone size: once; CDR3 DNA: TGTGCCAGCAGGGTTCGGGTGGGGATGAACACTGAAGCTTTCTTT; CDR3 protein: CASRVRVGMNTEAFF
V gene: TRBV15; J gene: TRBJ2-4; D gene: TRBD1; clone size: many; CDR3 DNA: TGTGCCACCAGCAGGGGGAACAGGGGAAACATTCAGTACTTC; CDR3 protein: CATSRGNRGNIQYF
V gene: TRBV7-9; J gene: TRBJ1-4; D gene: -; clone size: many; CDR3 DNA: TGTGCCAGCAGCTTCATGGCGGGGAATGAAAAACTGTTTTTT; CDR3 protein: CASSFMAGNEKLFF
V gene: TRBV6-4; J gene: TRBJ2-1; D gene: TRBD1; clone size: -; CDR3 DNA: TGTGCCAGCAGTGTCGAGACAGGGGGTGAGCAGTTCTTC; CDR3 protein: CASSVETGGEQFF
V gene: TRBV28; J gene: TRBJ1-6; D gene: -; clone size: medium-sized; CDR3 DNA: TGTGCCAACTCCGCTGGACAGAGCAATTCACCCCTCCACTTT; CDR3 protein: CANSAGQSNSPLHF
V gene: TRBV12-3/TRBV12-4; J gene: TRBJ1-5; D gene: TRBD1; clone size: few; CDR3 DNA: TGTGCCAGCAGTTTATCGGGACAGGGGGGATATCAGCCCCAGCATTTT; CDR3 protein: CASSLSGQGGYQPQHF
V gene: TRBV20-1; J gene: TRBJ2-3; D gene: -; clone size: -; CDR3 DNA: TGCAGTGCTAGAGATCCGGGGCGGGGGCTCACATATACGCAGTATTTT; CDR3 protein: CSARDPGRGLTYTQYF
V gene: TRBV30; J gene: TRBJ1-6; D gene: -; clone size: once; CDR3 DNA: TGTGCCTGGAGTGTAGACAGAATTAATTCACCCCTCCACTTT; CDR3 protein: CAWSVDRINSPLHF
V gene: TRBV6-2/TRBV6-3; J gene: TRBJ2-3; D gene: TRBD2; clone size: few; CDR3 DNA: TGTGCCAGCAGTGAGACTAGCGGGAAAGATACGCAGTATTTT; CDR3 protein: CASSETSGKDTQYF
V gene: TRBV30; J gene: TRBJ2-6; D gene: -; clone size: -; CDR3 DNA: TGTGCCTCCCGTAAAGGATCTGGGGCCAACGTCCTGACTTTC; CDR3 protein: CASRKGSGANVLTF
V gene: TRBV7-3; J gene: TRBJ2-1; D gene: -; clone size: once; CDR3 DNA: TGTGCCAGCAGCTTCGCACAGCTCAATGAGCAGTTCTTC; CDR3 protein: CASSFAQLNEQFF
V gene: TRBV20-1; J gene: TRBJ1-1; D gene: -; clone size: -; CDR3 DNA: TGCAGTGCTAATACGCCGGGGGTAGTAACTGAAGCTTTCTTT; CDR3 protein: CSANTPGVVTEAFF
V gene: TRBV20-1; J gene: TRBJ2-7; D gene: TRBD2; clone size: -; CDR3 DNA: TGCAGTGCAGGACTAGCGGGAGGACTCTACGAGCAGTACTTC; CDR3 protein: CSAGLAGGLYEQYF
V gene: TRBV4-3; J gene: TRBJ2-2; D gene: -; clone size: -; CDR3 DNA: TGCGCCAGCAGCCAAGATGACCGGGGATCGAACACCGGGGAGCTGTTTTTT; CDR3 protein: CASSQDDRGSNTGELFF
V gene: TRBV11-2; J gene: TRBJ2-5; D gene: -; clone size: many; CDR3 DNA: TGTGCCAGCAGCTTAGACCGGGGGTACCAAGAGACCCAGTACTTC; CDR3 protein: CASSLDRGYQETQYF
V gene: TRBV6-1; J gene: TRBJ2-7; D gene: -; clone size: -; CDR3 DNA: TGTGCCAGCAGCACAGTAAGCTCCTACGAGCAGTACTTC; CDR3 protein: CASSTVSSYEQYF
V gene: TRBV6-5; J gene: TRBJ1-2; D gene: -; clone size: medium-sized; CDR3 DNA: TGTGCCAGCAGTTACTCGCCAGCTAACTATGGCTACACCTTC; CDR3 protein: CASSYSPANYGYTF
V gene: TRBV6-1; J gene: TRBJ2-7; D gene: TRBD2; clone size: few; CDR3 DNA: TGTGCCAGCAGTGAACTAGCGGGAGGGTCCTACGAGCAGTACTTC; CDR3 protein: CASSELAGGSYEQYF
V gene: TRBV20-1; J gene: TRBJ2-7; D gene: -; clone size: -; CDR3 DNA: TGCAGTGTCCGTCAGGGCGTTTACGAGCAGTACTTC; CDR3 protein: CSVRQGVYEQYF
V gene: TRBV10-3; J gene: TRBJ1-1; D gene: -; clone size: medium-sized; CDR3 DNA: TGTGCCATCAGTGAGGGGACTGAAGCTTTCTTT; CDR3 protein: CAISEGTEAFF
V gene: TRBV6-1; J gene: TRBJ2-3; D gene: -; clone size: few; CDR3 DNA: TGTGCCAGCATACTATCCACAGATACGCAGTATTTT; CDR3 protein: CASILSTDTQYF
V gene: TRBV15; J gene: TRBJ1-2; D gene: -; clone size: many; CDR3 DNA: TGTGCCTCCGGGGAGGTTTTTGGCTATGGCTACACCTTC; CDR3 protein: CASGEVFGYGYTF
V gene: TRBV6-1; J gene: TRBJ2-7; D gene: TRBD2; clone size: -; CDR3 DNA: TGTGCCAGCAGTGTATCTAGCGGGAGCTCCTACGAGCAGTACTTC; CDR3 protein: CASSVSSGSSYEQYF
V gene: TRBV30; J gene: TRBJ2-1; D gene: TRBD2; clone size: -; CDR3 DNA: TGTGCCTGGAGACTAGCGGGAGGGCCAGGTGAGCAGTTCTTC; CDR3 protein: CAWRLAGGPGEQFF
V gene: TRBV5-5; J gene: TRBJ2-7; D gene: -; clone size: once; CDR3 DNA: TGTGCCATCAGCTGGGTCGCAGTCAGGACCTACGATCAGTACTTC; CDR3 protein: CAISWVAVRTYDQYF
V gene: TRBV11-3; J gene: TRBJ2-7; D gene: -; clone size: medium-sized; CDR3 DNA: TGTGCCAGCAGCACCCCCACTAGGGCCTACGAGCAGTACTTC; CDR3 protein: CASSTPTRAYEQYF
V gene: TRBV7-2; J gene: TRBJ1-1; D gene: -; clone size: -; CDR3 DNA: TGTGCCAGCAGCCTTTTGGGCTTCAACACTGAAGCTTTCTTT; CDR3 protein: CASSLLGFNTEAFF
V gene: TRBV20-1; J gene: TRBJ1-5; D gene: -; clone size: many; CDR3 DNA: TGCAGTGCCCAGACGGCAGGGCCAGGGTTTAGCAATCAGCCCCAGCATTTT; CDR3 protein: CSAQTAGPGFSNQPQHF
V gene: TRBV28; J gene: TRBJ1-3; D gene: TRBD1; clone size: few; CDR3 DNA: TGTGCCAGCAGCCCGGGGACAGGGTATAGAAACACCATATATTTT; CDR3 protein: CASSPGTGYRNTIYF
V gene: TRBV6-2/TRBV6-3; J gene: TRBJ2-5; D gene: TRBD2; clone size: few; CDR3 DNA: TGTGCCAGCAGTTTCCGGGAGGAAGAGACCCAGTACTTC; CDR3 protein: CASSFREEETQYF
V gene: TRBV6-5; J gene: TRBJ1-2; D gene: -; clone size: few; CDR3 DNA: TGTGCCAGCAGTTACGGGCAACAGGTTGGCTACACCTTC; CDR3 protein: CASSYGQQVGYTF
V gene: TRBV19; J gene: TRBJ1-2; D gene: -; clone size: many; CDR3 DNA: TGTGCCAGTAACTCACCCCGCGGGCAGCGAGCTATATATGGCTACACCTTC; CDR3 protein: CASNSPRGQRAIYGYTF
V gene: TRBV10-2; J gene: TRBJ1-2; D gene: -; clone size: few; CDR3 DNA: TGCGCCAGCAGTCCCGGGTTTAACTATGGCTACACCTTC; CDR3 protein: CASSPGFNYGYTF
V gene: TRBV20-1; J gene: TRBJ2-5; D gene: TRBD2; clone size: -; CDR3 DNA: TGCGGTGCTAGGGCTAGCGGGAGAGTGGATACCCAGTACTTC; CDR3 protein: CGARASGRVDTQYF
V gene: TRBV7-6; J gene: TRBJ1-3; D gene: -; clone size: -; CDR3 DNA: TGTGCCAGCAGCCCAGGGGCCAGCTCTGGAAACACCATATATTTT; CDR3 protein: CASSPGASSGNTIYF
V gene: TRBV5-8; J gene: TRBJ1-5; D gene: TRBD1; clone size: -; CDR3 DNA: TGTGCCAGCAGCTCCTACGTAGGGGGCGTGGGACCCCAGCATTTT; CDR3 protein: CASSSYVGGVGPQHF
V gene: TRBV2; J gene: TRBJ1-2; D gene: -; clone size: many; CDR3 DNA: TGTGCCAGCAGTGATGGGGGGGGGGGTTCTGGCCACACCTTC; CDR3 protein: CASSDGGGGSGHTF
V gene: TRBV25-1; J gene: TRBJ2-3; D gene: -; clone size: -; CDR3 DNA: TGTGCCAGCAGCCTGGGCGGGGATACGCAGTATTTT; CDR3 protein: CASSLGGDTQYF
V gene: TRBV20-1; J gene: TRBJ2-7; D gene: -; clone size: -; CDR3 DNA: TGCAGTGCTAAGCCCGGGACTGGATTCTACGAGCAGTACTTC; CDR3 protein: CSAKPGTGFYEQYF
V gene: TRBV7-8; J gene: TRBJ2-7; D gene: -; clone size: medium-sized; CDR3 DNA: TGTGCCAGCAGCTCGGATACTCTACCCTACGAGCAGTACTTC; CDR3 protein: CASSSDTLPYEQYF
V gene: TRBV2; J gene: TRBJ2-2; D gene: -; clone size: once; CDR3 DNA: TGTGCCAGCAGTGAACTACCTACCGGGGAGCTGTTTTTT; CDR3 protein: CASSELPTGELFF
V gene: TRBV25-1; J gene: TRBJ2-7; D gene: -; clone size: few; CDR3 DNA: TGTGCCAGCAGTGAAGGGCAGGACACGGGGGAGCAGTACTTC; CDR3 protein: CASSEGQDTGEQYF
V gene: TRBV20-1; J gene: TRBJ1-1; D gene: -; clone size: -; CDR3 DNA: TGCAGTGCTAAGGGGCCACCCACCCTTGAAGCTTTCTTT; CDR3 protein: CSAKGPPTLEAFF
V gene: TRBV7-2; J gene: TRBJ2-7; D gene: -; clone size: -; CDR3 DNA: TGTGCCAGCAGCCCTAGCGAATCCTACGAGCAGTACTTC; CDR3 protein: CASSPSESYEQYF
V gene: TRBV6-5; J gene: TRBJ2-7; D gene: -; clone size: medium-sized; CDR3 DNA: TGTGCCAGCAGTTACTCTGATAGAGCGAACTACGAGCAGTACTTC; CDR3 protein: CASSYSDRANYEQYF
V gene: TRBV12-3/TRBV12-4; J gene: TRBJ2-2; D gene: TRBD2; clone size: few; CDR3 DNA: TGTGCCAGCAGCGATAGCGGGACCTCCAACACCGGGGAGCTGTTTTTT; CDR3 protein: CASSDSGTSNTGELFF
V gene: TRBV6-1; J gene: TRBJ2-1; D gene: -; clone size: medium-sized; CDR3 DNA: TGTGCCAGCACTCAGATCCTGAGTTCTTCCTACAATGAGCAGTTCTTC; CDR3 protein: CASTQILSSSYNEQFF
V gene: TRBV11-2; J gene: TRBJ2-2; D gene: -; clone size: -; CDR3 DNA: TGTGCCAGCAGCTTAATGGGCTCCACCGGGGAGCTGTTTTTT; CDR3 protein: CASSLMGSTGELFF
V gene: TRBV5-6; J gene: TRBJ2-5; D gene: -; clone size: -; CDR3 DNA: TGTGCCAGCAGGAAGCCGGAGACCCAGTACTTC; CDR3 protein: CASRKPETQYF
V gene: TRBV18; J gene: TRBJ1-6; D gene: TRBD1; clone size: many; CDR3 DNA: TGTGCCAGCTCACCTAGGGACAGCAGGAGATCACCCCTCCACTTT; CDR3 protein: CASSPRDSRRSPLHF
V gene: TRBV7-9; J gene: TRBJ1-5; D gene: -; clone size: -; CDR3 DNA: TGTGCCAGCAGCTCAGGAGTCTGCCTTGGTCAGCCCCAGCATTTT; CDR3 protein: CASSSGVCLGQPQHF
V gene: TRBV15; J gene: TRBJ1-6; D gene: -; clone size: few; CDR3 DNA: TGTGCCACCAGCAGAGGGCGGGGAGGTGACTCACCCCTCCACTTT; CDR3 protein: CATSRGRGGDSPLHF
V gene: TRBV28; J gene: TRBJ2-7; D gene: TRBD2; clone size: medium-sized; CDR3 DNA: TGTGCCAGCAGTTTTTGGACTAGCGGGAACGAGCAGTACTTC; CDR3 protein: CASSFWTSGNEQYF
V gene: TRBV6-2/TRBV6-3; J gene: TRBJ1-6; D gene: -; clone size: few; CDR3 DNA: TGTGCCAGCAGTCAAGACGGTGGCTATAATTCACCCCTCCACTTT; CDR3 protein: CASSQDGGYNSPLHF
V gene: TRBV6-1; J gene: TRBJ1-6; D gene: -; clone size: -; CDR3 DNA: TGTGCCAGCAGTTTAACTATTACGAATTCACCCCTCCACTTT; CDR3 protein: CASSLTITNSPLHF
V gene: TRBV28; J gene: TRBJ1-2; D gene: -; clone size: many; CDR3 DNA: TGTGCCAGCAGTTTTCCCAGACAGGCTAACTATGGCTACACCTTC; CDR3 protein: CASSFPRQANYGYTF
V gene: TRBV6-4; J gene: TRBJ1-1; D gene: -; clone size: medium-sized; CDR3 DNA: TGTGCCAGCAGTGACCGGGACAACACTGAAGCTTTCTTT; CDR3 protein: CASSDRDNTEAFF